The clone carrying this TCR beta chain was observed at least ten times. Template material for amplifying TCR beta CDR3 regions consisted of RNA transcripts. The TCR CDR3 was amplified in a first-round RT-PCR using the HTBI primer set. TCRdb reanalysed the multiplex PCR reads using MiXCR and keeps one entry per CDR3 protein. The sample contains roughly 180,000 distinct CDR3 sequences, approximately 15% of which appear only once. The sample comes from a study of T cells in Graves' hyperthyroidism and ophthalmopathy. From germline, CDR1 is SNHLY and CDR2 FYNNEI. The CDR3 runs 14 residues. V shed 7 bases, J shed 6 bases, and the junction held 8 bases outside the gene matches.

The receptor was isolated from a woman aged 50 to 60 with Graves' hyperthyroidism. Material: blood. This chain joins TRBV2 and TRBJ1-5; 8 bases line up with TRBD1. DNA of the CDR3: TGTGCCAGCATCGACAGGGGAGGTGTTCAGCCCCAGCATTTT. Amino acids: CASIDRGGVQPQHF.